The 21 T cell receptor beta chains below come from one sample, sequenced in a study of cytomegalovirus exposure and HLA in healthy donors. The study ran its PCR with 60 Vbeta and 13 Jbeta primers. The method was immunoSEQ multiplex PCR; TCRdb's version includes in-frame clones alone and lacks a portion of them. In the table there are 110,000 to 150,000 clones, roughly 80% of which are singletons. The sequenced sample consisted of PBMCs. The receptors were gathered from a female donor in good health and CMV-seronegative.

The chain employs TRBV7-8 and TRBJ1-1, with 8 bases matching TRBD1. J gave up 4 bases and V 6 bases, and 4 bases lay outside the gene matches. This CDR3 has 13 residues. Germline CDR1 SGHVS, CDR2 FQNEAQ. The CDR3 protein is CASRLTGGTEAFF. CDR3 nucleotides: TGTGCCAGCAGGCTCACAGGGGGCACTGAAGCTTTCTTT.

This clone was found a few times. This rearrangement joins TRBV5-4 to TRBJ1-2; the D gene is possibly TRBD1 (5 bases). Trimming left V 1 base short and J 0 bases short, with 13 bases between. The CDR3 consists of 16 residues. Germline assignment: CDR1 SGHNT and CDR2 YYREEE (reference sequence). CDR3 sequence (DNA): TGTGCCAGCAGCTTGAATTGGGGGGGAGCTAACTATGGCTACACCTTC. Translation gives CASSLNWGGANYGYTF. The full variable domain, completed using reference TRBV5-4 and TRBJ1-2, is ETGVTQSPTHLIKTRGQQVTLRCSSQSGHNTVSWYQQALGQGPQFIFQYYREEENGRGNFPPRFSGLQFPNYSSELNVNALELDDSALYLCASSLNWGGANYGYTFGSGTRLTVV.

This clone was observed once. This CDR3 fails to terminate in the conserved phenylalanine or tryptophan, so it likely reflects a read error. The chain employs TRBV9 and TRBJ2-2; TRBD1 is a possible D gene (6 bases). CDR1 SGDLS and CDR2 YYNGEE come from the germline V gene. This CDR3 contains 17 residues. Trimming removed 3 bases at V and 2 bases at J, with 17 bases between. The CDR3 is CASSAQFGTLNTGELFY. The CDR3, as DNA: TGTGCCAGCAGCGCCCAGTTCGGGACACTAAACACCGGGGAGCTGTTTTAT.

This clone was picked up one time. The CDR3 loop is CASSFTNYGYTF. In nucleotides, the CDR3 is TGTGCCAGCAGTTTTACTAACTATGGCTACACCTTC. V gene TRBV5-4 combines with J gene TRBJ1-2; no clear D gene. CDR3 length: 12 residues. Germline assignment: CDR1 SGHNT and CDR2 YYREEE (reference sequence). V dropped 5 bases and J dropped 0 bases, with 5 bases sitting between them.

This chain connects TRBV15 to TRBJ2-5; no clear D gene. The germline gives CDR1 LNHNV, CDR2 YYDKDF (reference sequence). Trimming took 0 bases from V and 2 from J, leaving 10 bases between them. This CDR3 comprises 15 residues. The CDR3 region is CATSRDAPGQETQYF. The CDR3 DNA reads TGTGCCACCAGCAGAGATGCCCCAGGACAAGAGACCCAGTACTTC.

This clone was seen once. The same CDR3 is also encoded by other DNA sequences in this sample. The chain is built from TRBV5-6 and TRBJ2-2; tentative D call: TRBD1 (5 bases). V was shortened by 0 bases and J by 5 bases, with 5 bases between the two germline ends. Germline assignment: CDR1 SGHDT and CDR2 YYEEEE. This CDR3 region has 13 residues. CDR3 nucleotides: TGTGCCAGCAGCTTGGCAGGGACCGGGGAGCTGTTTTTT. This gives the protein CASSLAGTGELFF.

The V and J genes are TRBV7-8 and TRBJ1-4, with a weak D call TRBD1 (6 bases). The V gene's germline CDR1 is SGHVS and CDR2 FQNEAQ. V was clipped by 0 bases and J by 9 bases, with 11 bases between them. CDR3 size: 14 residues. CDR3 loop: CASSLAGGGQKLFF. Here the CDR3 DNA reads TGTGCCAGCAGCTTAGCGGGAGGGGGTCAAAAACTGTTTTTT. The variable domain in full, with the rest retrieved from reference TRBV7-8 and TRBJ1-4, is GAGVSQSPRYKVAKRGQDVALRCDPISGHVSLFWYQQALGQGPEFLTYFQNEAQLDKSGLPSDRFFAERPEGSVSTLKIQRTQQEDSAVYLCASSLAGGGQKLFFGSGTQLSVL.

The rearrangement joins TRBV28 to TRBJ2-5; no definite D call. CDR1 is MDHEN and CDR2 is SYDVKM in the germline V gene. The CDR3 sequence is 12 residues long. Trimming pared 6 bases from V and 6 bases from J, leaving 11 bases between. CDR3: CASSSQEKTQYF. CDR3 DNA: TGTGCCAGCAGCTCCCAGGAAAAGACCCAGTACTTC.

The chain uses TRBV7-8 and TRBJ1-2; TRBD1 might be the D (6 bases). The length of the CDR3 is 16 residues. Germline V gene sequence: CDR1 SGHVS, CDR2 FQNEAQ. Trimming removed 5 bases from V and 1 base from J, with 17 bases in between. The CDR3 DNA follows: TGTGCCAGCAGCACCCGTGGGGGGGGGCGTAACTATGGCTACACCTTC. Protein: CASSTRGGGRNYGYTF.

This chain links TRBV7-6 with TRBJ2-7, with D possibly matching TRBD1 (6 bases). Germline V lookup: CDR1 SGHVS, CDR2 FNYEAQ. CDR3 length: 14 residues. The V and J ends lost 0 bases and 2 bases respectively, with 8 bases between them. In DNA, the CDR3 is TGTGCCAGCAGCTTAGCAGGGGGTACCTACGAGCAGTACTTC. It codes for CASSLAGGTYEQYF.

The rearrangement joins TRBV5-1 to TRBJ2-5, with a tentative D call TRBD1 (5 bases). The CDR3 loop spans 14 amino acids. Germline V CDR1 and CDR2: SGHRS, YFSETQ. The V end lost 2 bases, the J end lost 7 bases, and 15 bases lay between the germline ends. The DNA for the CDR3 is TGCGCCAGCAGCTTATCTGGGGCGGTGGGGACCCAGTACTTC. This sequence encodes CASSLSGAVGTQYF.

A word on this clone: A junction end diverges from the germline sequence, so it may reflect a read error. V is TRBV5-1 and J is TRBJ2-3; D might be TRBD2 (6 bases). CDR1 SGHRS and CDR2 YFSETQ come from the germline V gene. This CDR3 has 14 amino acids. CDR3 residues: CAISWGVTTDTQYF. The CDR3, as DNA: TGCGCCATCAGCTGGGGGGTGACCACAGATACGCAGTATTTT.

The chain employs TRBV5-1 and TRBJ1-2, with 10 bases identical to TRBD1. The V gene's germline CDR1 is SGHRS and CDR2 YFSETQ. The CDR3 spans 13 residues. The J segment lost 8 bases and the V segment lost 4 bases, leaving 5 bases of the junction unmatched. The CDR3, as DNA: TGCGCCAGCAGCCTGGGGACAGGGGTCGGCTACACCTTC. Translation: CASSLGTGVGYTF.

This clone turned up a few times. The chain carries TRBV29-1 and TRBJ1-4, with D possibly being TRBD1 (5 bases). Germline values: CDR1 SQVTM, CDR2 ANQGSEA. Trimming stripped 4 bases from V and 4 bases from J, with 10 bases between. The CDR3 runs to 13 residues. CDR3 sequence (DNA): TGCAGCGTTGTCTTTAGGGGTAATGAAAAACTGTTTTTT. This encodes CSVVFRGNEKLFF.

V usage is TRBV9 and J usage is TRBJ2-2, with D maybe TRBD2 (5 bases). This CDR3 is built from 16 residues. The V and J ends lost 3 bases and 1 base respectively, with 13 bases between them. Per germline, CDR1 SGDLS and CDR2 YYNGEE. CDR3 loop: CASSEERVVNTGELFF. As DNA, the CDR3 is TGTGCCAGCAGCGAAGAGAGGGTCGTGAACACCGGGGAGCTGTTTTTT.

This clone was counted only a few times. The CDR3 DNA follows: TGTGCCAGCACCCCCTCGACAGATTTGAACACTGAAGCTTTCTTT. This encodes CASTPSTDLNTEAFF. The gene calls are TRBV6-4 and TRBJ1-1; D may be TRBD1 (5 bases). From germline, CDR1 is MRHNA and CDR2 SNTAGT. The CDR3 consists of 15 residues. V was pared by 7 bases and J by 0 bases, with 15 bases between.

The rearrangement links TRBV6-6 to TRBJ2-7; TRBD2 matches at 12 bases. After removal of 0 bases from V and 5 bases from J, the junction contained 2 bases not matched to a gene. Per the germline V gene, CDR1 is MNHNY and CDR2 is SVGAGI (reference sequence). The CDR3 runs to 15 residues. The CDR3: CASSYSLAGGNEQYF. CDR3 sequence (DNA): TGTGCCAGCAGTTACTCACTAGCGGGGGGAAACGAGCAGTACTTC.

V and J are TRBV29-1 and TRBJ2-3; 14 positions agree with TRBD2. The CDR3 length is 14 residues. The V gene's germline CDR1 is SQVTM and CDR2 ANQGSEA. Germline trimming cut 7 bases from V and 4 bases from J; bases unmatched to any gene: 4. The CDR3 DNA reads as TGCAGCGCGACTAGCGGGAGGGGATCAGATACGCAGTATTTT. Protein sequence: CSATSGRGSDTQYF.

The chain links TRBV7-6 to TRBJ1-1; 12 bases agree with TRBD1. Germline values: CDR1 SGHVS, CDR2 FNYEAQ. The CDR3 spans 14 residues. The V gene end was trimmed by 5 bases and the J gene end by 7 bases; junction bases not matched to a gene: 5. In DNA form, the CDR3 reads TGTGCCAGCAGCGGGACAGGGGGCCCGGATGAAGCTTTCTTT. It translates to CASSGTGGPDEAFF.

The genes are TRBV9 and TRBJ2-3; TRBD2 matches 9 bases. Germline CDR1 is SGDLS and CDR2 is YYNGEE. Trimming at V came to 0 bases and at J to 2 bases, leaving 4 bases not matched to a gene. This CDR3 region has 16 residues. In DNA form, the CDR3 reads TGTGCCAGCAGCGTAGAGGTAGCGGGAGTCACAGATACGCAGTATTTT. Translating gives CASSVEVAGVTDTQYF.

This clone was observed a single time. This rearrangement joins TRBV18 to TRBJ1-5, with D perhaps TRBD1 (5 bases). Trimming removed 0 bases from V and 0 bases from J, with 9 bases in between. In germline, CDR1 is KGHSH, CDR2 LQKENI. The CDR3 totals 16 residues. CDR3 protein: CASSPPGGGSNQPQHF. The CDR3 DNA reads TGTGCCAGCTCACCACCGGGGGGAGGTAGCAATCAGCCCCAGCATTTT.